Here is one TCR beta chain with its context. V gave up 4 bases and J gave up 5 bases, with 15 bases separating them. CDR1 and CDR2 (germline): SGHRS, YFSETQ. The CDR3 consists of 15 residues. In the study's own analysis: Amplification of reference gene primers was used by the study to estimate nucleated cell counts. Profiling relied on immunoSEQ multiplex PCR, and the TCRdb table lists in-frame clones only, not all of them. That table furnishes V, J and clone size, whereas the DNA furnished D and trimming. Of over 100,000 clones in the sample, about 87% are singletons; the top ten hold 6.5% to 8%. The sample comes from a study of blood T cell repertoires in COVID-19. Study-level information: Specimens from acute and convalescent COVID-19 originated in the United States, Italy and Spain. PBMCs, B-cell-depleted T cells, or T cells provided the cDNA or gDNA that made up the material.

The source of this sequence is a woman aged 45-65 years with acute or convalescent COVID-19. The sequenced sample was peripheral blood. The chain combines TRBV5-1 with TRBJ2-2; weak D call: TRBD2 (6 bases). The CDR3 region has the DNA TGCGCCAGCAGCCCAAGCGGGTCGGGTACCGGGGAGCTGTTTTTT. This codes for CASSPSGSGTGELFF.